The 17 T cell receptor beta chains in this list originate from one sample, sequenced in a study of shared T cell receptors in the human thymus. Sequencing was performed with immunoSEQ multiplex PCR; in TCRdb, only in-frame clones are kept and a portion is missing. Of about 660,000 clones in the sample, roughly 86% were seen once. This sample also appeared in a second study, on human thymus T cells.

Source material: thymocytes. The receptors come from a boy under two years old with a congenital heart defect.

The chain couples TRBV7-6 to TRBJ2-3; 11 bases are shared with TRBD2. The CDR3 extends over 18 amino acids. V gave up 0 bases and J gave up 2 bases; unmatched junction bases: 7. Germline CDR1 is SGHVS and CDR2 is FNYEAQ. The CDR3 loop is CASSLAVVTSGNTDTQYF. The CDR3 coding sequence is TGTGCCAGCAGCTTAGCGGTCGTGACTAGCGGGAACACAGATACGCAGTATTTT.

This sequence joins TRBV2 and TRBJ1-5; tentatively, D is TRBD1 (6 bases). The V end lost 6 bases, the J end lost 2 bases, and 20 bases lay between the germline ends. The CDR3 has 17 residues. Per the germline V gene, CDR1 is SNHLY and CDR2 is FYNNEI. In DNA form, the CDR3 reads TGTGCCAGCAGGGGTGAGGGGCAGGGGACGGGCAATCAGCCCCAGCATTTT. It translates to CASRGEGQGTGNQPQHF.

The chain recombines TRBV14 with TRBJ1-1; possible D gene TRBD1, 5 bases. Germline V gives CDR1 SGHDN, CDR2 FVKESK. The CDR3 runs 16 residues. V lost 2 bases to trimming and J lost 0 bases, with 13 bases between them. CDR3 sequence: CASSQHRKPMNTEAFF. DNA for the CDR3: TGTGCCAGCAGCCAACACAGGAAACCCATGAACACTGAAGCTTTCTTT.

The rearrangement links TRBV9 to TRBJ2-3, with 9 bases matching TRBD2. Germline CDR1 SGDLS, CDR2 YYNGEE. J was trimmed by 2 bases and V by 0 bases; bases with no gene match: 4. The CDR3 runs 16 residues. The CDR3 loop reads CASSVAREGATDTQYF. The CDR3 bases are TGTGCCAGCAGCGTAGCGCGGGAGGGCGCCACAGATACGCAGTATTTT.

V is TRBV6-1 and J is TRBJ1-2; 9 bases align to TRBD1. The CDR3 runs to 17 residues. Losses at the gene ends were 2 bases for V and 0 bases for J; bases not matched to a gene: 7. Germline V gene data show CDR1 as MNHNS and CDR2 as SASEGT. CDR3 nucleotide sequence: TGTGCCAGCAGTGAAAAAATCGGGACAGGGCCTAACTATGGCTACACCTTC. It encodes CASSEKIGTGPNYGYTF.

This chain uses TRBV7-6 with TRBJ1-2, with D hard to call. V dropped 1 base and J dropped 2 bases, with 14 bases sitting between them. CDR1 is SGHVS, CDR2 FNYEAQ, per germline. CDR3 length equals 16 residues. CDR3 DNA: TGTGCCAGCAGCTTAGGAGAGGCTCCCGAAAACTATGGCTACACCTTC. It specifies CASSLGEAPENYGYTF.

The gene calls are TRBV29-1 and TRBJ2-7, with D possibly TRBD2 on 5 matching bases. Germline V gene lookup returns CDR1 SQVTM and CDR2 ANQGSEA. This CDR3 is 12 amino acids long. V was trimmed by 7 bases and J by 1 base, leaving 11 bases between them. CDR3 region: CSAARGSYEQYF. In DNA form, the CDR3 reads TGCAGCGCCGCCCGGGGTTCCTACGAGCAGTACTTC.

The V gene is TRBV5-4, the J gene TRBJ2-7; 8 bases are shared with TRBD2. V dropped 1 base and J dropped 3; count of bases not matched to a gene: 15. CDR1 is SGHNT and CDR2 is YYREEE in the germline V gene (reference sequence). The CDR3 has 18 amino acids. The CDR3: CASSLTREVGSNDYEQYF. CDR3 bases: TGTGCCAGCAGCTTGACGCGGGAGGTAGGTTCCAACGACTACGAGCAGTACTTC.

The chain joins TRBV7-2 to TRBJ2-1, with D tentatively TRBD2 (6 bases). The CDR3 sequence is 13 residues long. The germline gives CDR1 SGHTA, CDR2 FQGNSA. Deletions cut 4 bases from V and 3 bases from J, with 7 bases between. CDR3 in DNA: TGTGCCAGCAGCTCCGGGGGCTACAATGAGCAGTTCTTC. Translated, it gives CASSSGGYNEQFF.

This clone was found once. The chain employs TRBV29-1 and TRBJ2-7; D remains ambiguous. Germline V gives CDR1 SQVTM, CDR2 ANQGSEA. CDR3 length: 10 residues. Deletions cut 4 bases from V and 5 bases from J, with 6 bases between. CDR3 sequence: CSVATDEQYF. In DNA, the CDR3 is TGCAGCGTTGCAACGGACGAGCAGTACTTC.

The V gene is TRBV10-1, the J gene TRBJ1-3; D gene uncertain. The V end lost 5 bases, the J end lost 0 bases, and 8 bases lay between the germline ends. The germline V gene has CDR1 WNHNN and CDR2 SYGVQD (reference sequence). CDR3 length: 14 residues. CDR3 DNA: TGCGCCAGCAGTCCTGGGAGCTCTGGAAACACCATATATTTT. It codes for CASSPGSSGNTIYF.

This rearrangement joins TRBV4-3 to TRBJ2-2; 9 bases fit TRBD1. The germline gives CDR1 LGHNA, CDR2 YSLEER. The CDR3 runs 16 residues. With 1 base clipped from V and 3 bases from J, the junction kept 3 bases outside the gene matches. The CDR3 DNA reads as TGCGCCAGCAGCCAAGCACAGGGGGCCGACACCGGGGAGCTGTTTTTT. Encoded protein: CASSQAQGADTGELFF.

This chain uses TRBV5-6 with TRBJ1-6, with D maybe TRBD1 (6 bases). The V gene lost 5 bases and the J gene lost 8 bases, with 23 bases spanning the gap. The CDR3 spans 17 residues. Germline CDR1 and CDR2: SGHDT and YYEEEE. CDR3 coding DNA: TGTGCCAGCAGGGCGACAGGCCTGGGGAGCAAGGATTCACCCCTCCACTTT. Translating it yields CASRATGLGSKDSPLHF.

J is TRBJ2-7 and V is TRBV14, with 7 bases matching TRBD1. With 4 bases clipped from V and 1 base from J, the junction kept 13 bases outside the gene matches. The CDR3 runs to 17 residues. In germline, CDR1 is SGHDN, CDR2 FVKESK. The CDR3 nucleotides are TGTGCCAGCAGCCCACCTCGGGACAGCCAACTTTCCTACGAGCAGTACTTC. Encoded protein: CASSPPRDSQLSYEQYF. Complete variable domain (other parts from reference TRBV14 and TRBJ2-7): EAGVTQFPSHSVIEKGQTVTLRCDPISGHDNLYWYRRVMGKEIKFLLHFVKESKQDESGMPNNRFLAERTGGTYSTLKVQPAELEDSGVYFCASSPPRDSQLSYEQYFGPGTRLTVT.

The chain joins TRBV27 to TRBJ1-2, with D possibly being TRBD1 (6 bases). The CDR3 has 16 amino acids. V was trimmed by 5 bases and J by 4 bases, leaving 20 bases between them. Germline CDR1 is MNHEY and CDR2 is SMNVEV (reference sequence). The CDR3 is CASSPIQGPGGYGYTF. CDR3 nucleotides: TGTGCCAGCAGTCCAATTCAGGGGCCAGGCGGCTATGGCTACACCTTC.

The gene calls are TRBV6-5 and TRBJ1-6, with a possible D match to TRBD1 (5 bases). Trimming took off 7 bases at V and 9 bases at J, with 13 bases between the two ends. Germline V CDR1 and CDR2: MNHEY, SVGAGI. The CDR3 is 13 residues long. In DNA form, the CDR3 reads TGTGCCAGCACCAGGGTTTCGGGTTCACCCCTCCACTTT. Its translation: CASTRVSGSPLHF.

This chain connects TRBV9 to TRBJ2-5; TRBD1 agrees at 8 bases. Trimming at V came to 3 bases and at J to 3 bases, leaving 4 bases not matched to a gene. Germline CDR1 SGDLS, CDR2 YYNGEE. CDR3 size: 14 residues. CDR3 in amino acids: CASSGPQGEETQYF. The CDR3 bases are TGTGCCAGCAGCGGACCACAGGGGGAAGAGACCCAGTACTTC.